One and the same sample provided the 15 T cell receptor beta chains below, sequenced in a study of shared clonotypes between healthy human individuals. Some clones are missing from TCRdb's copy, which holds only in-frame ones; the method was immunoSEQ multiplex PCR. The sample consists of 2 million to 3 million clones, approximately 94% of them appearing once. Sequenced input: naive CD4+ T cells sorted from blood. The subset was: CD45RA+ positively selected. The receptor source for this set is a man aged 18 to 30 in good health.

In its sample, this clone was seen once. The gene calls are TRBV9 and TRBJ2-3, with D perhaps TRBD2 (6 bases). Germline V CDR1 and CDR2: SGDLS, YYNGEE. Trimming took off 3 bases at V and 4 bases at J, with 18 bases between the two ends. The CDR3 extends over 16 amino acids. DNA of the CDR3: TGTGCCAGCAGCGCGGCTGGTAGCGGACGGGCAGATACGCAGTATTTT. Translating gives CASSAAGSGRADTQYF.

The genes are TRBV30 and TRBJ2-7; maybe TRBD2 (6 bases). Trimming stripped 1 base from V and 7 bases from J, with 11 bases between. The germline V gene encodes CDR1 GTSNPN and CDR2 SVGIG (reference sequence). This CDR3 has 12 residues. The CDR3 spells CAWSGWGVEQYF. The CDR3 DNA sequence: TGTGCCTGGAGTGGGTGGGGGGTTGAGCAGTACTTC.

V usage is TRBV10-3 and J usage is TRBJ1-3; D ambiguous. The V gene lost 2 bases and the J gene lost 7 bases, with 12 bases spanning the gap. Germline CDR1 and CDR2: ENHRY and SYGVKD. The CDR3 spans 14 residues. The CDR3 spells CAISEDMSLNTIYF. The CDR3 DNA reads TGTGCCATCAGTGAGGACATGAGCCTCAACACCATATATTTT.

J is TRBJ1-1 and V is TRBV19; D gene unclear. Trimming removed 6 bases at V and 2 bases at J, with 16 bases between. The CDR3 totals 15 residues. CDR1 and CDR2 from the germline V gene are LNHDA and SQIVND (reference sequence). CDR3 amino acids: CASREFGSGNTEAFF. CDR3 bases: TGTGCCAGTAGAGAGTTCGGGAGTGGAAACACTGAAGCTTTCTTT.

The V and J genes are TRBV9 and TRBJ2-2; D uncertain. V dropped 2 bases and J dropped 4 bases, with 15 bases sitting between them. Germline V lookup: CDR1 SGDLS, CDR2 YYNGEE. This CDR3 region has 16 residues. CDR3 sequence reads: CASSVASLGGTGELFF. The CDR3 bases are TGTGCCAGCAGCGTGGCTTCTCTGGGTGGCACCGGGGAGCTGTTTTTT.

The J gene is TRBJ1-3, the V gene TRBV30; 9 bases fit TRBD1. Looked up from germline, CDR1 is GTSNPN and CDR2 is SVGIG (reference sequence). The CDR3 runs to 14 residues. V shed 8 bases, J shed 4 bases, and the junction held 9 bases outside the gene matches. The CDR3 is CARDAGQGGNTIYF. Written as DNA, the CDR3 is TGTGCCCGAGATGCGGGACAGGGAGGAAACACCATATATTTT.

The CDR3 sequence is CASSPLAAGWSYEQYF. Here the CDR3 DNA reads TGTGCCAGCAGTCCACTAGCGGCTGGTTGGTCCTACGAGCAGTACTTC. The rearrangement uses TRBV2 and TRBJ2-7, with 8 nucleotides matching TRBD2. Germline assignment: CDR1 SNHLY and CDR2 FYNNEI. V lost 5 bases to trimming and J lost 1 base; unmatched junction nucleotides: 10. CDR3 length: 16 amino acids.

V gene TRBV30 combines with J gene TRBJ1-2; D is undetermined. There are 10 residues in the CDR3. From germline, CDR1 is GTSNPN and CDR2 SVGIG (reference sequence). Trimming pared 7 bases from V and 4 bases from J, leaving 7 bases between. The CDR3 spells CASHGYGYTF. The CDR3 DNA follows: TGTGCCTCCCACGGCTATGGCTACACCTTC. The variable domain in full, completed from reference TRBV30 and TRBJ1-2, reads SQTIHQWPATLVQPVGSPLSLECTVEGTSNPNLYWYRQAAGRGLQLLFYSVGIGQISSEVPQNLSASRPQDRQFILSSKKLLLSDSGFYLCASHGYGYTFGSGTRLTVV.

The chain has TRBV6-1 and TRBJ1-5; TRBD1 agrees at 7 bases. The V gene end was trimmed by 6 bases and the J gene end by 0 bases; junction bases not matched to a gene: 5. Germline V gene data show CDR1 as MNHNS and CDR2 as SASEGT. There are 15 residues in the CDR3. The CDR3 nucleotides are TGTGCCAGCAGGACAGGGCTTTCTAGCAATCAGCCCCAGCATTTT. Translation gives CASRTGLSSNQPQHF.

This chain uses TRBV5-1 with TRBJ2-7, with 7 bases matching TRBD1. The CDR3 is 15 amino acids. In germline, CDR1 is SGHRS, CDR2 YFSETQ. Trimming at V came to 3 bases and at J to 4 bases, leaving 10 bases not matched to a gene. In nucleotides, the CDR3 is TGCGCCAGCAGCTCCTCAGGGGGAGAGGTGTACGAGCAGTACTTC. It specifies CASSSSGGEVYEQYF.

This chain connects TRBV7-2 to TRBJ2-1; no definite D call. This CDR3 spans 13 amino acids. Germline V gives CDR1 SGHTA, CDR2 FQGNSA. Trimming left V 5 bases short and J 0 bases short, with 5 bases between. This CDR3 reads CASSRLSYNEQFF. The CDR3 DNA follows: TGTGCCAGCAGCCGGCTCTCCTACAATGAGCAGTTCTTC.

The V call is TRBV4-1, the J call TRBJ1-4; 7 bases map to TRBD1. The trim removed 0 bases at V and 0 bases at J, leaving 7 bases unmatched. Looked up from germline, CDR1 is MGHRA and CDR2 is YSYEKL. The CDR3 is made up of 18 amino acids. The CDR3 nucleotides are TGCGCCAGCAGCCAAGATCCTCAGGGGGGGGCAACTAATGAAAAACTGTTTTTT. It is translated as CASSQDPQGGATNEKLFF.

This clone came up once. This chain uses TRBV6-5 with TRBJ1-1; D remains ambiguous. V lost 3 bases, J lost 3 bases, and 5 bases lay in between. Germline CDR1 MNHEY, CDR2 SVGAGI. The CDR3 totals 12 residues. The chain's CDR3 is CASSYMDTEAFF. The CDR3 DNA reads as TGTGCCAGCAGTTATATGGACACTGAAGCTTTCTTT.

The gene calls are TRBV5-6 and TRBJ2-1; 7 nucleotides align to TRBD2. The trim removed 0 bases at V and 16 bases at J, leaving 7 bases unmatched. The CDR3 is 12 residues long. Germline lookup yields CDR1 SGHDT and CDR2 YYEEEE. CDR3: CASSLAFGTIFF. CDR3 nucleotide sequence: TGTGCCAGCAGCTTGGCCTTCGGGACTATATTCTTC.

The chain couples TRBV5-4 to TRBJ2-7, with 11 bases aligning to TRBD1. Germline V CDR1 and CDR2: SGHNT, YYREEE (reference sequence). V dropped 4 bases and J dropped 3; count of bases not matched to a gene: 6. The CDR3 is 15 amino acids. CDR3 in DNA: TGTGCCAGCAGCGGGGGACAGGGGGACCGCTACGAGCAGTACTTC. It encodes CASSGGQGDRYEQYF.